One and the same sample provided the 14 T cell receptor beta chains below, sequenced in a study of blood T cell repertoires in COVID-19. Libraries were prepared by immunoSEQ multiplex PCR; TCRdb keeps only in-frame clonotypes and omits some of them. The sample has 200,000 to 250,000 clones; roughly 87% are singletons. The specimen was PBMCs or T cells enriched from blood (not recorded which). The receptors here all came from a man aged 25 to 45 who had recovered from COVID-19.

V usage is TRBV9 and J usage is TRBJ2-6, with 9 nucleotides matching TRBD1. V was clipped by 4 bases and J by 7 bases; unmatched bases: 6. Germline V lookup: CDR1 SGDLS, CDR2 YYNGEE. The CDR3 sequence is 15 residues long. Written as DNA, the CDR3 is TGTGCCAGCAGCCCAGTGGGACAGGGAGCCAACGTCCTGACTTTC. Translated: CASSPVGQGANVLTF. The complete variable domain, with remaining parts taken from reference TRBV9 and TRBJ2-6, reads DSGVTQTPKHLITATGQRVTLRCSPRSGDLSVYWYQQSLDQGLQFLIQYYNGEERAKGNILERFSAQQFPDLHSELNLSSLELGDSALYFCASSPVGQGANVLTFGAGSRLTVL.

V usage is TRBV24-1 and J usage is TRBJ1-1; perhaps TRBD1 as D (6 bases). V lost 7 bases to trimming and J lost 6 bases, with 8 bases between them. There are 11 residues in the CDR3. CDR1 is KGHDR and CDR2 is SFDVKD in the germline V gene. The CDR3 region has the DNA TGTGCCACCAGACAGGGTTCTGAAGCTTTCTTT. This codes for CATRQGSEAFF.

The gene calls are TRBV19 and TRBJ2-7; 9 positions match TRBD1. This CDR3 comprises 16 residues. CDR1 and CDR2 from the germline V gene are LNHDA and SQIVND (reference sequence). Trimming removed 9 bases from V and 1 base from J; junction bases left unmatched: 13. For the CDR3, the DNA is TGTGCCAGCAAAAGAACAGGGGGCGGAAGTTCCTACGAGCAGTACTTC. This translates into CASKRTGGGSSYEQYF.

The gene calls are TRBV5-1 and TRBJ2-7; 13 positions match TRBD2. This CDR3 region has 14 residues. V was pared by 2 bases and J by 6 bases, with 2 bases of the junction left unmatched. The V gene's germline CDR1 is SGHRS and CDR2 YFSETQ. CDR3 in DNA: TGCGCCAGCAGCTTACTAGCGGGAGGGCGCGAGCAGTACTTC. It is translated as CASSLLAGGREQYF.

The V call is TRBV2, the J call TRBJ2-2; no reliable D call. In germline, CDR1 is SNHLY, CDR2 FYNNEI. V lost 6 bases to trimming and J lost 2 bases, with 7 bases between them. The CDR3 covers 13 residues. For the CDR3, the DNA is TGTGCCAGCAGGACACTTAACACCGGGGAGCTGTTTTTT. Protein product: CASRTLNTGELFF.

This clone was picked up one time. The chain has TRBV18 and TRBJ2-5; D is perhaps TRBD1 (5 bases). V was trimmed by 1 base and J by 4 bases, leaving 7 bases between them. The germline gives CDR1 KGHSH, CDR2 LQKENI. The CDR3 spans 13 residues. CDR3 DNA sequence: TGTGCCAGCTCACCACGGACATTAGAGACCCAGTACTTC. Translation gives CASSPRTLETQYF.

This chain uses TRBV7-2 with TRBJ1-2, with a tentative D call TRBD1 (5 bases). The CDR3 has 15 amino acids. From germline, CDR1 is SGHTA and CDR2 FQGNSA. V shed 2 bases and J shed 5 bases, with 15 bases lying between them. The CDR3 nucleotides read TGTGCCAGCAGCTTAAGTCAGGGTTACGGTTATGGCTACACCTTC. This encodes CASSLSQGYGYGYTF.

In regard to this clone: The same CDR3 is also encoded by other DNA sequences in this sample. V and J are TRBV5-1 and TRBJ2-3; D is ambiguous. This CDR3 comprises 14 residues. The germline V gene encodes CDR1 SGHRS and CDR2 YFSETQ. The V end was cut by 0 bases, the J end by 0 bases, with 5 bases between. The CDR3 spells CASSLDGSTDTQYF. DNA for the CDR3: TGCGCCAGCAGCTTGGACGGTAGCACAGATACGCAGTATTTT.

J is TRBJ2-2 and V is TRBV15; 7 bases fit TRBD1. The V and J ends lost 5 bases and 5 bases, in that order; junction bases with no gene match: 8. Germline V lookup: CDR1 LNHNV, CDR2 YYDKDF (reference sequence). The CDR3 extends over 15 amino acids. In DNA form, the CDR3 reads TGTGCCACCAGCCGCCGACAGGGACGGACCGGGGAGCTGTTTTTT. Translating gives CATSRRQGRTGELFF. The full variable domain, in which reference TRBV15 and TRBJ2-2 provide the parts outside the CDR3, is DAMVIQNPRYQVTQFGKPVTLSCSQTLNHNVMYWYQQKSSQAPKLLFHYYDKDFNNEADTPDNFQSRRPNTSFCFLDIRSPGLGDTAMYLCATSRRQGRTGELFFGEGSRLTVL.

This chain uses TRBV18 with TRBJ2-1; TRBD2 matches 11 bases. The CDR3 consists of 15 residues. V lost 8 bases, J lost 4 bases, and 7 bases stayed unmatched. In germline, CDR1 is KGHSH, CDR2 LQKENI. For the CDR3, the DNA is TGTGCCAGCCTCATTACTAGCGGGGGTTACAATGAGCAGTTCTTC. The encoded protein is CASLITSGGYNEQFF.

In its sample, this clone was seen a few times. The chain is built from TRBV7-2 and TRBJ1-3; possible D gene TRBD1, 5 bases. Trimming pared 0 bases from V and 2 bases from J, leaving 11 bases between. Per the germline V gene, CDR1 is SGHTA and CDR2 is FQGNSA. The CDR3 has 16 residues. CDR3 protein: CASSLAVVGAGNTIYF. The CDR3 DNA is TGTGCCAGCAGCTTAGCGGTGGTAGGGGCTGGAAACACCATATATTTT.

The V and J genes are TRBV28 and TRBJ2-5; TRBD2 agrees at 7 bases. Germline assignment: CDR1 MDHEN and CDR2 SYDVKM. Losses at the gene ends were 8 bases for V and 2 bases for J; bases not matched to a gene: 5. This CDR3 is built from 13 residues. In nucleotides, the CDR3 is TGTGCCAGCGGCCTCGGGGGGCAAGAGACCCAGTACTTC. It encodes CASGLGGQETQYF.

The chain joins TRBV7-9 to TRBJ2-7; unclear D gene. This CDR3 is 15 amino acids long. V gave up 5 bases and J gave up 2 bases, with 16 bases separating them. Germline CDR1 SEHNR, CDR2 FQNEAQ (reference sequence). The CDR3 protein is CASSPLGPETYEQYF. CDR3 DNA sequence: TGTGCCAGCAGCCCCCTTGGGCCAGAAACCTACGAGCAGTACTTC.

The V call is TRBV6-2 or TRBV6-3, the J call TRBJ2-7; the D is unclear. This CDR3 is 11 amino acids long. The V end was cut by 6 bases, the J end by 3 bases, with 6 bases between. CDR1 and CDR2 from the germline V gene are MNHEY and SVGEGT. The CDR3 sequence is CASSFIYEQYF. The CDR3 DNA reads TGTGCCAGCAGCTTCATCTACGAGCAGTACTTC.